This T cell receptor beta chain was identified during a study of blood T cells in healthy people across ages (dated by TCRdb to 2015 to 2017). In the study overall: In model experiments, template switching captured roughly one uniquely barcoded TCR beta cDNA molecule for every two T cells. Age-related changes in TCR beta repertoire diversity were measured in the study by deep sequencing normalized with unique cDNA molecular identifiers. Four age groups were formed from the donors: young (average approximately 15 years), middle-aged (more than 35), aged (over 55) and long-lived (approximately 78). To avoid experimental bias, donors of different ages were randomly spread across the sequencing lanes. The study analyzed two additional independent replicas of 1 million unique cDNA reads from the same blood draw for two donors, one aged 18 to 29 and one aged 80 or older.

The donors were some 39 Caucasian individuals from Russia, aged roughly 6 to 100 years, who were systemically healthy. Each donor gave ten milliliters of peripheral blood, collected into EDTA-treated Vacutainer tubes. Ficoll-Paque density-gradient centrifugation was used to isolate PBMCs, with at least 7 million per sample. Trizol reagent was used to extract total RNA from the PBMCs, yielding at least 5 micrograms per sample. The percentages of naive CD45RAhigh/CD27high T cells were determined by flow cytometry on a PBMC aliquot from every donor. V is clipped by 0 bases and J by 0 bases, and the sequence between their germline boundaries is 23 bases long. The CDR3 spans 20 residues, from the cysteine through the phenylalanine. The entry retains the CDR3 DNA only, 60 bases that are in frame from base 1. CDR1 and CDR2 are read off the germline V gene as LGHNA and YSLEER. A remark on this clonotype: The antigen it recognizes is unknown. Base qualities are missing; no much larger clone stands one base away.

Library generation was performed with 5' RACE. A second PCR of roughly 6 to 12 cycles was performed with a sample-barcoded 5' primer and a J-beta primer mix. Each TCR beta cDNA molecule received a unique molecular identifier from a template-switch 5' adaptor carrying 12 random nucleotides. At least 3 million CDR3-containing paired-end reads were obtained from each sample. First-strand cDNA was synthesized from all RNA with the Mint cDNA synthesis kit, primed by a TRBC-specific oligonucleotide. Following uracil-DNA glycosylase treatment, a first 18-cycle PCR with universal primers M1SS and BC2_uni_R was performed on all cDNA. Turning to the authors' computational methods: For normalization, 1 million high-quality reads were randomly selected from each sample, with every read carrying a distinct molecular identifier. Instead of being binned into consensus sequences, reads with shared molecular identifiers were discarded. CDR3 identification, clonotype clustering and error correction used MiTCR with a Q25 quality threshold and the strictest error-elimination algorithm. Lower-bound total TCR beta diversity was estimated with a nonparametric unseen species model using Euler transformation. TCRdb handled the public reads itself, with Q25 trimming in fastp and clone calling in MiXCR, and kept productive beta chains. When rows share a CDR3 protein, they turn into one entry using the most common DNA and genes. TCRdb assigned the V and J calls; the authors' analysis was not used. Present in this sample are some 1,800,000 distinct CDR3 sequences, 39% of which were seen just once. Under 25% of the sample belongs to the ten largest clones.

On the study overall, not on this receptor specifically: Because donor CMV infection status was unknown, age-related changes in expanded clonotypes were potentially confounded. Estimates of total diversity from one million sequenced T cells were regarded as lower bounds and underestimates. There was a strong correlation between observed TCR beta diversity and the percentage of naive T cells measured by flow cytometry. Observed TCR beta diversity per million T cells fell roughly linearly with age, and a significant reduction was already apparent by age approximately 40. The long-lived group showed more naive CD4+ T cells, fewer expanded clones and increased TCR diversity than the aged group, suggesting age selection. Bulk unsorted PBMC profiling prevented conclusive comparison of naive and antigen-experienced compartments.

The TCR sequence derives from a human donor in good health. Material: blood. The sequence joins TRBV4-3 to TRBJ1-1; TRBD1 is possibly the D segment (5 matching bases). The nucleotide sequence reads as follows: TGCGCCAGCAGCCAAGAAGGCCCCGGGGGAGAATCTGTGATGAACACTGAAGCTTTCTTT. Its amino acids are CASSQEGPGGESVMNTEAFF.